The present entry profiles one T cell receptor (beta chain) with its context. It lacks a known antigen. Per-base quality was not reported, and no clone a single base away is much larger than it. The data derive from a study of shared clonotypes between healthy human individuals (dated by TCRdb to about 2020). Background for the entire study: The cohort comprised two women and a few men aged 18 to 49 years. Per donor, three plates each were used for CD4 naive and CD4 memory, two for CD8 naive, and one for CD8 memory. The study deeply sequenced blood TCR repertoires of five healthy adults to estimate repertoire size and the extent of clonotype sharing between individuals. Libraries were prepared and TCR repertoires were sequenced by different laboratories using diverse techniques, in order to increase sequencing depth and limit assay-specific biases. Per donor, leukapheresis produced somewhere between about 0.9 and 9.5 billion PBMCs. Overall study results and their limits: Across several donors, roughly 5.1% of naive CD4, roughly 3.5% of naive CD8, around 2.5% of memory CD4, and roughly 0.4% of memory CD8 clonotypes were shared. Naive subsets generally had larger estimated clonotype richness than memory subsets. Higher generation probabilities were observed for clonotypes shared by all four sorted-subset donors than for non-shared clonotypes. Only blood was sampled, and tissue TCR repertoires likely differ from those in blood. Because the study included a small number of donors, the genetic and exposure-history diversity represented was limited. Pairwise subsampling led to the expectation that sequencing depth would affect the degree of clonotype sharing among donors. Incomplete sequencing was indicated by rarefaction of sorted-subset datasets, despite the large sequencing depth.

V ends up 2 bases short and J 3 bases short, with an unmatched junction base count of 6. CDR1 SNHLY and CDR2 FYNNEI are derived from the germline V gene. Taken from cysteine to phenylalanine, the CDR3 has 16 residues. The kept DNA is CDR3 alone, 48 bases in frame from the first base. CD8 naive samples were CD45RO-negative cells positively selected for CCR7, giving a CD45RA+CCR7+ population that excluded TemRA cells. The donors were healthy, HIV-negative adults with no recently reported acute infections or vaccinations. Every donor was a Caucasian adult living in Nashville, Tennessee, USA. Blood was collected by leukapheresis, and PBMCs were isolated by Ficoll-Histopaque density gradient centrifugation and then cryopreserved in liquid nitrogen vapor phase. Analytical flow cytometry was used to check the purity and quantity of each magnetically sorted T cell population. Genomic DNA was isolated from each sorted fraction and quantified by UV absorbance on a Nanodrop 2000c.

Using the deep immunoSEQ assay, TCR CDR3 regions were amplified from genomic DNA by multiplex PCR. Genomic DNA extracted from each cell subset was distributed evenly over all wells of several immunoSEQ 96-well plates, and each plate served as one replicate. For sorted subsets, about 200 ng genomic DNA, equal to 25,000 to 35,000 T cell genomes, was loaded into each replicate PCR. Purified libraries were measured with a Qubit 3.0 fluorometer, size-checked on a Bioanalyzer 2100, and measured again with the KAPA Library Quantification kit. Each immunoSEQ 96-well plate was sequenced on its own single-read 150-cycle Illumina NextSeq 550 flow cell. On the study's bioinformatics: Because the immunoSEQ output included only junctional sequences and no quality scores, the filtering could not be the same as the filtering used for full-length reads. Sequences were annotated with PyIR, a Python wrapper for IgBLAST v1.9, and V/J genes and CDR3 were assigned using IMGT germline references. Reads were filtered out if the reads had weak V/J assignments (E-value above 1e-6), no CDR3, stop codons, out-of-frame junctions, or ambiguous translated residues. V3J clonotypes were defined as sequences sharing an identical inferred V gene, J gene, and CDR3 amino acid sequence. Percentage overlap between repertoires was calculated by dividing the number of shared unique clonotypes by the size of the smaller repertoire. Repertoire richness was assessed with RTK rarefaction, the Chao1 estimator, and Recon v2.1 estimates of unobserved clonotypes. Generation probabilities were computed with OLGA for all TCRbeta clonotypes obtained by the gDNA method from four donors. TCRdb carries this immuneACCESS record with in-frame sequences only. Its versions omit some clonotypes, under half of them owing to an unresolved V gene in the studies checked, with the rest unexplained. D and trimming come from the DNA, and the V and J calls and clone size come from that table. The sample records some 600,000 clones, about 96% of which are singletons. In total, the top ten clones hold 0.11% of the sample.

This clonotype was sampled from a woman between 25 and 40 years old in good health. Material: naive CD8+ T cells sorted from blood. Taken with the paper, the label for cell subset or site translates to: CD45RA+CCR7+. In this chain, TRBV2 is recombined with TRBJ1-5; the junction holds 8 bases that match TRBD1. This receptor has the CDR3 CASSERTGTINQPQHF. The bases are TGTGCCAGCAGTGAAAGGACAGGGACCATCAATCAGCCCCAGCATTTT.